This T cell receptor beta chain was profiled in a study of cytotoxic CD8 clonotypes in ibrutinib-treated CLL. Study findings and constraints: In comparison with age-matched healthy donors, baseline clonality was higher and tracked circulating CD8+ T-cell counts.

This CDR3 has 21 residues. Germline V gives CDR1 WNHNN, CDR2 SYGVQD (reference sequence). V was clipped by 2 bases and J by 3 bases, with 30 bases between them. Sequencing used immunoSEQ multiplex PCR; TCRdb keeps in-frame clones, though not all of them. The data hold around 140,000 clones, with over 75% observed a single time. Remarks on this clone: No antigen is known for it.

The chain employs TRBV10-1 and TRBJ2-3; D might be TRBD2 (6 bases). The sequence was obtained from a human donor with chronic lymphocytic leukemia. Source: PBMCs, taken after 24 months of ibrutinib treatment. In nucleotides, the CDR3 is TGCGCCAGCAGTGAGAATGCGCGGACGGGACTGCTAATTACAGAGACAGATACGCAGTATTTT. Translated, it gives CASSENARTGLLITETDTQYF.